The 5 T cell receptor beta chains reported below all come from one sample, sequenced in a study of cytomegalovirus exposure and HLA in healthy donors. The PCR had 60 Vbeta and 13 Jbeta primers. The protocol was immunoSEQ multiplex PCR, while the TCRdb copy is restricted to in-frame clones and leaves out a portion. The table records fewer than 200,000 clones, around 84% of them present only once. Sequencing input: PBMCs. Receptors originate from a woman aged 18-30 years in good health and CMV-seronegative.

The chain has TRBV28 and TRBJ2-1; 10 nucleotides line up with TRBD2. V gave up 3 bases and J gave up 0 bases; unmatched junction bases: 11. CDR1 and CDR2 from the germline V gene are MDHEN and SYDVKM. The CDR3 consists of 19 residues. The CDR3 here is CASSFPGSSGSYSYNEQFF. The CDR3 DNA sequence: TGTGCCAGCAGTTTTCCGGGGTCTAGCGGGAGCTACTCCTACAATGAGCAGTTCTTC.

The chain has TRBV19 and TRBJ1-4, with D unresolved. Germline CDR1 reads LNHDA; CDR2 reads SQIVND (reference sequence). The V end lost 2 bases, the J end lost 0 bases, and 7 bases lay between the germline ends. This CDR3 region has 15 residues. This chain's CDR3 is CASSITQATNEKLFF. In DNA form, the CDR3 reads TGTGCCAGTAGTATAACGCAGGCAACTAATGAAAAACTGTTTTTT.

The gene calls are TRBV4-3 and TRBJ1-2; D may be TRBD1 (6 bases). The germline gives CDR1 LGHNA, CDR2 YSLEER. Trimming left V 0 bases short and J 4 bases short, with 18 bases between. This CDR3 is built from 17 residues. The CDR3 DNA sequence: TGCGCCAGCAGCCAAGACGGTGCGGGGGGGCTCGCCTATGGCTACACCTTC. Its translation: CASSQDGAGGLAYGYTF.

This clone was detected only a few times. The CDR3 region has the DNA TGTGCCAGCAGCTTGGGCTCGGCTAGCGGGAGAAACAATGAGCAGTTCTTC. Amino acid sequence: CASSLGSASGRNNEQFF. The chain carries TRBV7-2 and TRBJ2-1; 10 bases match TRBD2. This CDR3 spans 17 amino acids. J lost 5 bases, V lost 3 bases, and 10 bases had no gene match. CDR1 and CDR2 (germline): SGHTA, FQGNSA.

The chain is built from TRBV10-3 and TRBJ2-1, with TRBD2 identical over 7 bases. The CDR3 covers 13 residues. Unmatched junction bases numbered 9, after V lost 0 bases and J lost 16 bases. Germline V CDR1 and CDR2: ENHRY, SYGVKD. CDR3 amino acids: CAISESLREGLFF. CDR3 in DNA: TGTGCCATCAGTGAGTCGTTGAGGGAGGGCCTATTCTTC.